The TCR beta chain under discussion was sequenced for a study of cytomegalovirus exposure and HLA in healthy donors. Whole-study findings and limits: Published work reported that the classifier diagnosed cytomegalovirus status with high specificity and sensitivity. Rare sequences made up most TCRs, while some public TCRs were found in many donors. Cytomegalovirus association was listed for under 200 TCR beta chains.

Comments on this clone: Its antigen is currently unknown.

The CDR3 covers 16 residues. The germline CDR1 and CDR2 sequences are SGHRS and YFSETQ. After removal of 1 base from V and 1 base from J, the junction contained 5 bases not matched to a gene. Profiling relied on immunoSEQ multiplex PCR, and the TCRdb table lists in-frame clones only, not all of them. The data show some 140,000 clones, 84% seen once. The sequencing input was PBMCs. This clonotype originated in a woman aged 30 to 39 in good health and CMV-seronegative. V and J are TRBV5-1 and TRBJ2-3, with 8 positions matching TRBD1. DNA for the CDR3: TGCGCCAGCAGCTTGCCGACAGGGGAGGGCACAGATACGCAGTATTTT. This codes for CASSLPTGEGTDTQYF.